This T cell receptor (beta chain) was recovered during a study of shared clonotypes between healthy human individuals. CD45RA-negative memory and CD45RA+ naive subsets were split from the CD4+ cells. Profiling relied on immunoSEQ multiplex PCR, and the TCRdb table lists in-frame clones only, not all of them. The table shows about 2.3 million clones, with just over 90% occurring only once. Germline lookup yields CDR1 SGHNT and CDR2 YYREEE (reference sequence). The V gene end was trimmed by 4 bases and the J gene end by 5 bases; junction bases not matched to a gene: 11. The CDR3 runs 15 residues. This chain uses TRBV5-4 with TRBJ2-5; 7 bases are shared with TRBD2. The TCR comes from a man in his late teens or twenties in good health. Some clones in this sample may be carry-over from other donors' samples. The sequencing input was naive CD4+ T cells from PBMCs. Described subset: CD45RA+ positively selected. As DNA, the CDR3 is TGTGCCAGCAGCATTAGACTAGCCGCCGCGGAGACCCAGTACTTC. Its protein product is CASSIRLAAAETQYF.